Below are 30 T cell receptor beta chains sequenced from a single sample in a study of blood T cell repertoires in COVID-19. The method was immunoSEQ multiplex PCR; TCRdb's version includes in-frame clones alone and lacks a portion of them. Of about 490,000 clones listed, 80% to 90% are singletons. The material sequenced was peripheral blood. All receptors come from a human donor in a cohort sampled during active COVID-19.

This rearrangement joins TRBV30 to TRBJ2-3, with 8 bases fitting TRBD2. Trimming cost V 7 bases and J 5 bases; bases outside gene matches: 5. Germline CDR1 is GTSNPN and CDR2 is SVGIG (reference sequence). The CDR3 has 12 amino acids. CDR3 coding DNA: TGTGCCTACAGCGGGAGACGAGATACGCAGTATTTT. Translation: CAYSGRRDTQYF.

The chain joins TRBV3-1 (or the pseudogene TRBV3-2) to TRBJ2-7; perhaps TRBD1 as D (6 bases). The V gene lost 3 bases and the J gene lost 2 bases, with 17 bases spanning the gap. The CDR3 is 16 amino acids. Germline assignment: CDR1 LGHDT and CDR2 YNNKEL (reference sequence). Written as DNA, the CDR3 is TGTGCCAGCAGCCAGTACACGTGGACAGCGACCTACGAGCAGTACTTC. Residues: CASSQYTWTATYEQYF.

The rearrangement uses TRBV3-1 (or the pseudogene TRBV3-2) and TRBJ2-4, with 8 bases fitting TRBD2. The V gene end was trimmed by 6 bases and the J gene end by 1 base; junction bases not matched to a gene: 8. Germline V lookup: CDR1 LGHDT, CDR2 YNNKEL (reference sequence). This CDR3 has 16 amino acids. The CDR3, as DNA: TGTGCCAGCAGTAAGGGACTAGAGAAGGCCAAAAACATTCAGTACTTC. It specifies CASSKGLEKAKNIQYF.

The chain recombines TRBV4-3 with TRBJ1-1; 8 nucleotides match TRBD1. Germline V gene data show CDR1 as LGHNA and CDR2 as YSLEER. This CDR3 spans 15 amino acids. V lost 1 base, J lost 1 base, and 2 bases stayed unmatched. The CDR3 DNA is TGCGCCAGCAGCCAAGCTGGGACAGGGAACACTGAAGCTTTCTTT. Its translation is CASSQAGTGNTEAFF.

The J gene is TRBJ2-5, the V gene TRBV30; 15 nucleotides match TRBD2. CDR3 size: 17 residues. With 4 bases clipped from V and 2 bases from J, the junction kept 8 bases outside the gene matches. Germline-derived CDR1 and CDR2 are GTSNPN and SVGIG (reference sequence). This CDR3 reads CAWTAGLAGGWQETQYF. CDR3 bases: TGTGCCTGGACAGCGGGACTAGCGGGAGGCTGGCAAGAGACCCAGTACTTC.

This clone was observed a handful of times. The V and J genes are TRBV11-2 and TRBJ2-7; 10 bases map to TRBD2. The CDR3 covers 15 residues. Germline trimming cut 5 bases from V and 0 bases from J; bases unmatched to any gene: 4. Germline V CDR1 and CDR2: SGHAT, FQNNGV. This CDR3 reads CASSRTSGSSYEQYF. In nucleotides, the CDR3 is TGTGCCAGCAGCCGGACTAGCGGTAGCTCCTACGAGCAGTACTTC. Using reference TRBV11-2 and TRBJ2-7 for the parts outside the CDR3, the full variable domain is EAGVAQSPRYKIIEKRQSVAFWCNPISGHATLYWYQQILGQGPKLLIQFQNNGVVDDSQLPKDRFSAERLKGVDSTLKIQPAKLEDSAVYLCASSRTSGSSYEQYFGPGTRLTVT.

V usage is TRBV18 and J usage is TRBJ2-3, with TRBD1 matching over 9 bases. CDR3 length equals 15 residues. J lost 2 bases, V lost 3 bases, and 3 bases had no gene match. From germline, CDR1 is KGHSH and CDR2 LQKENI. In DNA form, the CDR3 reads TGTGCCAGCTCACCCGGGACAGGGAACACAGATACGCAGTATTTT. This encodes CASSPGTGNTDTQYF.

J is TRBJ2-7 and V is TRBV29-1, with 9 bases matching TRBD2. The V and J ends lost 4 bases and 1 base, in that order; junction bases with no gene match: 2. CDR1 and CDR2 from the germline V gene are SQVTM and ANQGSEA. The CDR3 consists of 13 residues. The CDR3 loop is CSVGLAGSYEQYF. As DNA, the CDR3 is TGCAGCGTTGGCCTAGCGGGGTCCTACGAGCAGTACTTC.

This clone was counted between two and nine times. J is TRBJ2-7 and V is TRBV7-9; D perhaps matches TRBD2 (5 bases). Germline values: CDR1 SEHNR, CDR2 FQNEAQ (reference sequence). The CDR3 spans 15 residues. With 3 bases removed from V and 2 bases from J, the gap between germline ends came to 14 bases. Here the CDR3 reads CASSLYPAATYEQYF. In DNA form, the CDR3 reads TGTGCCAGCAGCTTGTACCCAGCGGCTACCTACGAGCAGTACTTC.

Only one count was recorded for this clone. The V and J genes are TRBV28 and TRBJ1-2; 10 nucleotides agree with TRBD1. The V gene's germline CDR1 is MDHEN and CDR2 SYDVKM. This CDR3 is built from 14 residues. The trim removed 8 bases at V and 8 bases at J, leaving 11 bases unmatched. The CDR3 DNA reads as TGTGCCAGCCAACAATGGACAGGGGGTTTAGGCTACACCTTC. Translation gives CASQQWTGGLGYTF.

In this sample, this clone turned up once. The chain uses TRBV5-1 and TRBJ2-7, with a possible D match to TRBD2 (6 bases). The length of the CDR3 is 15 residues. V lost 4 bases and J 3 bases, leaving 17 bases between the germline ends. Per germline, CDR1 SGHRS and CDR2 YFSETQ. CDR3 in DNA: TGCGCCAGCAGCGGCGGGATTTCGAGGGGCTACGAGCAGTACTTC. This codes for CASSGGISRGYEQYF.

CDR3 DNA sequence: TGTGCCAGCAGCTTAGATCAACTAGCGGGAGCATCCGAGCAGTACTTC. This sequence encodes CASSLDQLAGASEQYF. The genes are TRBV11-2 and TRBJ2-7, with TRBD2 matching 11 bases. Trimming took 0 bases from V and 6 from J; bases not matched to a gene: 7. The V gene's germline CDR1 is SGHAT and CDR2 FQNNGV. The CDR3 spans 16 residues.

J is TRBJ1-4 and V is TRBV30; D unclear. With 4 bases removed from V and 8 bases from J, the gap between germline ends came to 11 bases. The germline CDR1 and CDR2 sequences are GTSNPN and SVGIG (reference sequence). This CDR3 is built from 12 residues. CDR3 region: CAWNKIPEKLFF. The CDR3 nucleotides are TGTGCCTGGAACAAAATCCCCGAAAAACTGTTTTTT.

The J gene is TRBJ2-1, the V gene TRBV15, with D hard to call. The ends were cut back, 2 bases at V and 0 bases at J, with 5 bases in the middle. Per germline, CDR1 LNHNV and CDR2 YYDKDF (reference sequence). This CDR3 spans 14 amino acids. In DNA, the CDR3 is TGTGCCACCAGCAGACTAGACTCCTACAATGAGCAGTTCTTC. Translated: CATSRLDSYNEQFF.

This clone occurred once. The chain employs TRBV15 and TRBJ2-3, with TRBD2 identical over 10 bases. The CDR3 length is 17 residues. Germline assignment: CDR1 LNHNV and CDR2 YYDKDF (reference sequence). J lost 4 bases, V lost 0 bases, and 7 bases had no gene match. The CDR3 loop reads CATSRDPAGGPADTQYF. CDR3 coding DNA: TGTGCCACCAGCAGAGACCCAGCGGGAGGGCCCGCAGATACGCAGTATTTT.

The chain uses TRBV24-1 and TRBJ2-6; TRBD2 matches 11 bases. The CDR3 consists of 16 residues. Trimming took 9 bases from V and 0 from J; bases not matched to a gene: 3. CDR1 is KGHDR, CDR2 SFDVKD, per germline. The CDR3 loop is CATDSGRDSGANVLTF. The CDR3 DNA is TGTGCCACCGATAGCGGGAGGGACTCTGGGGCCAACGTCCTGACTTTC.

Regarding this clone: A junction end diverges from the germline sequence, so it may reflect a read error. The chain is built from TRBV2 and TRBJ1-5; the match to TRBD1 covers 7 bases. Germline V CDR1 and CDR2: SNHLY, FYNNEI. The CDR3 is made up of 16 amino acids. CDR3 region: CASNEDRVVSNQPQHF. CDR3 sequence (DNA): TGTGCCAGCAATGAAGACAGGGTAGTTAGCAATCAGCCCCAGCATTTT. The full variable domain, rest sourced from reference TRBV2 and TRBJ1-5, is EPEVTQTPSHQVTQMGQEVILRCVPISNHLYFYWYRQILGQKVEFLVSFYNNEISEKSEIFDDQFSVERPDGSNFTLKIRSTKLEDSAMYFCASNEDRVVSNQPQHFGDGTRLSIL.

V gene TRBV5-1 combines with J gene TRBJ2-5, with 8 nucleotides matching TRBD2. The J segment lost 4 bases and the V segment lost 10 bases, leaving 9 bases of the junction unmatched. CDR3 length equals 13 residues. From germline, CDR1 is SGHRS and CDR2 YFSETQ. As DNA, the CDR3 is TGCGCCTGCTCGGGGGGGATAGGAGAGACCCAGTACTTC. Translating gives CACSGGIGETQYF.

V and J are TRBV7-2 and TRBJ1-1; D gene uncertain. In germline, CDR1 is SGHTA, CDR2 FQGNSA. This CDR3 has 15 residues. Deletions cut 2 bases from V and 1 base from J, with 11 bases between. As DNA, the CDR3 is TGTGCCAGCAGCTTAAACGCAGGCCAGAACACTGAAGCTTTCTTT. It encodes CASSLNAGQNTEAFF.

The chain links TRBV7-3 to TRBJ2-1, with 12 bases fitting TRBD2. Germline values: CDR1 SGHTA, CDR2 FQGTGA. With V trimmed by 4 bases and J by 4 bases, 5 bases remained unmatched. The CDR3 is made up of 16 amino acids. This CDR3 reads CASSWATSGSYNEQFF. CDR3 DNA: TGTGCCAGCAGCTGGGCGACTAGCGGGAGTTACAATGAGCAGTTCTTC.

This clone has a handful of counts. The genes are TRBV19 and TRBJ2-7; 9 bases map to TRBD1. Trimming removed 5 bases from V and 5 bases from J; junction bases left unmatched: 13. Germline CDR1 is LNHDA and CDR2 is SQIVND (reference sequence). The CDR3 loop spans 16 amino acids. CDR3 in amino acids: CASSSLWGQGPHEQYF. Written as DNA, the CDR3 is TGTGCCAGTAGTTCCCTTTGGGGACAGGGACCCCACGAGCAGTACTTC.

This sequence joins TRBV19 and TRBJ2-2, with D unresolved. The germline V gene has CDR1 LNHDA and CDR2 SQIVND (reference sequence). V lost 7 bases to trimming and J lost 1 base, with 4 bases between them. This CDR3 is built from 12 residues. This CDR3 reads CASNGNTGELFF. The CDR3 DNA follows: TGTGCCAGTAACGGGAACACCGGGGAGCTGTTTTTT. The full variable domain, its missing parts supplied by reference TRBV19 and TRBJ2-2, is DGGITQSPKYLFRKEGQNVTLSCEQNLNHDAMYWYRQDPGQGLRLIYYSQIVNDFQKGDIAEGYSVSREKKESFPLTVTSAQKNPTAFYLCASNGNTGELFFGEGSRLTVL.

V gene TRBV6-4 combines with J gene TRBJ2-3; TRBD2 matches 12 bases. Per the germline V gene, CDR1 is MRHNA and CDR2 is SNTAGT. J gave up 1 base and V 8 bases, and 4 bases lay outside the gene matches. The CDR3 runs 15 residues. The CDR3 is CASARLAGGTDTQYF. In DNA, the CDR3 is TGTGCCAGCGCCAGACTAGCGGGGGGCACAGATACGCAGTATTTT.

The CDR3 sequence is CASKPSGRVSEQFF. The CDR3 bases are TGTGCCAGCAAGCCTAGCGGGAGAGTGAGTGAGCAGTTCTTC. The rearrangement uses TRBV2 and TRBJ2-1; 10 positions match TRBD2. CDR3 length: 14 amino acids. With V trimmed by 7 bases and J by 9 bases, 9 bases remained unmatched. Per germline, CDR1 SNHLY and CDR2 FYNNEI.

This chain links TRBV10-1 with TRBJ2-7; 11 bases agree with TRBD1. Germline CDR1 WNHNN, CDR2 SYGVQD (reference sequence). After removal of 6 bases from V and 2 bases from J, the junction contained 0 bases not matched to a gene. The CDR3 covers 13 residues. For the CDR3, the DNA is TGCGCCAGCAGGGACAGGGGGCCCTACGAGCAGTACTTC. It yields the protein CASRDRGPYEQYF.

CDR3 residues: CASSLGTTGAEQYF. Here the CDR3 DNA reads TGTGCCAGCAGTTTGGGGACCACAGGGGCCGAGCAGTACTTC. V is TRBV6-6 and J is TRBJ2-7, with TRBD1 identical over 7 bases. The V gene's germline CDR1 is MNHNY and CDR2 SVGAGI (reference sequence). The CDR3 spans 14 residues. Trimming took 4 bases from V and 6 from J; bases not matched to a gene: 9.

The chain employs TRBV27 and TRBJ2-7; D gene ambiguous. Germline CDR1 and CDR2: MNHEY and SMNVEV (reference sequence). The CDR3 runs to 12 residues. V gave up 1 base and J gave up 6 bases, with 7 bases separating them. CDR3 region: CASSLLGGEQYF. CDR3 in DNA: TGTGCCAGCAGTTTATTAGGCGGCGAGCAGTACTTC.

The chain combines TRBV25-1 with TRBJ1-1; the D is unclear. CDR3 length equals 13 residues. Germline lookup yields CDR1 MGHDK and CDR2 SYGVNS. Trimming removed 10 bases from V and 0 bases from J, with 12 bases in between. CDR3 nucleotide sequence: TGTGCCATCCCTAGCGGGATGAACACTGAAGCTTTCTTT. It specifies CAIPSGMNTEAFF.

V usage is TRBV7-2 and J usage is TRBJ2-7; D may be TRBD1 (6 bases). Trimming shortened V by 1 base and J by 3 bases, and 7 bases separated the two germline ends. The germline gives CDR1 SGHTA, CDR2 FQGNSA. There are 13 residues in the CDR3. CDR3 in amino acids: CASSLGTVYEQYF. CDR3 bases: TGTGCCAGCAGCTTAGGGACAGTCTACGAGCAGTACTTC.

This chain uses TRBV21-1 with TRBJ1-1; the table assigns TRBD1, which was not confirmed against the DNA. TRBV21-1 is a pseudogene segment. The CDR3 has 12 residues. The CDR3 DNA sequence: TGTGCCAGCAGCAGACTGGACAGCGTAGCTTTCTTT. Translated: CASSRLDSVAFF.